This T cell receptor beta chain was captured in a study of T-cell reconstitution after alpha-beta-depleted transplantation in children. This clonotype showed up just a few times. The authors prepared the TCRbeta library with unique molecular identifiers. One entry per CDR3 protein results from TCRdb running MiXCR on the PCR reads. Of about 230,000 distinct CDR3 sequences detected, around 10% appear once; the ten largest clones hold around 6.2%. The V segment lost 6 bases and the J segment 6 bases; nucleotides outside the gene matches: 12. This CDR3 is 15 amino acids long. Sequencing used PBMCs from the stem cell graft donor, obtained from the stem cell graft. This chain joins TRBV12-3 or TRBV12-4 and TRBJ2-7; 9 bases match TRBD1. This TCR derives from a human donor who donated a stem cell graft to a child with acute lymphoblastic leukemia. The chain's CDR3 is CASSSPGQGKFEQYF. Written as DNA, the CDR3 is TGTGCCAGCAGCTCGCCGGGACAGGGAAAATTCGAGCAGTACTTC.